A single sample is the source of the 11 T cell receptor beta chains below, sequenced in a study of blood T cell repertoires in COVID-19. Sequencing used immunoSEQ multiplex PCR; TCRdb keeps in-frame clones, though not all of them. The repertoire holds roughly 170,000 clones, approximately 81% seen once, with more than 5% in the top ten. The sample comprised peripheral blood. All receptors derive from a woman aged 50 to 60 with COVID-19, enrolled during active disease.

This clone showed up just once. J is TRBJ1-4 and V is TRBV3-1 (or the pseudogene TRBV3-2); 9 bases line up with TRBD1. Trimming took 5 bases from V and 8 from J; bases not matched to a gene: 6. This CDR3 has 14 residues. Germline CDR1 is LGHDT and CDR2 is YNNKEL (reference sequence). This CDR3 is CASSIQGASEKLFF. As DNA, the CDR3 is TGTGCCAGCAGCATACAGGGGGCCAGCGAAAAACTGTTTTTT.

This clone was seen a few times. Other DNA sequences from this sample encode an identical CDR3 as well. V usage is TRBV5-1 and J usage is TRBJ1-2; 7 bases are shared with TRBD1. With V trimmed by 0 bases and J by 8 bases, 7 bases remained unmatched. This CDR3 is built from 14 residues. The V gene's germline CDR1 is SGHRS and CDR2 YFSETQ. The CDR3 sequence: CASSLAGQGDGYTF. For the CDR3, the DNA is TGCGCCAGCAGCTTGGCGGGCCAGGGGGACGGCTACACCTTC.

This clone was found once. V is TRBV7-8 and J is TRBJ2-2, with 9 bases aligning to TRBD2. CDR3 length equals 18 residues. The germline gives CDR1 SGHVS, CDR2 FQNEAQ. V shed 4 bases and J 5 bases; nucleotides not matched to a gene: 14. The CDR3 nucleotides are TGTGCCAGCAGCTCCCTCCGCGGCGGGGGGGCAAAGACCGGGGAGCTGTTTTTT. Translated, it gives CASSSLRGGGAKTGELFF. The full variable domain, rest sourced from reference TRBV7-8 and TRBJ2-2, is GAGVSQSPRYKVAKRGQDVALRCDPISGHVSLFWYQQALGQGPEFLTYFQNEAQLDKSGLPSDRFFAERPEGSVSTLKIQRTQQEDSAVYLCASSSLRGGGAKTGELFFGEGSRLTVL.

The V gene is TRBV11-2, the J gene TRBJ1-1; D gene uncertain. Germline CDR1 reads SGHAT; CDR2 reads FQNNGV. CDR3 length equals 14 residues. Between the trimmed V and J ends, which lost 2 bases and 1 base, there was a span of 8 bases. For the CDR3, the DNA is TGTGCCAGCAGCTTAAACGCAGGGAACACTGAAGCTTTCTTT. Residues: CASSLNAGNTEAFF.

V is TRBV30 and J is TRBJ2-3; TRBD2 matches 10 bases. Trimming at V came to 2 bases and at J to 2 bases, leaving 4 bases not matched to a gene. Germline V CDR1 and CDR2: GTSNPN, SVGIG (reference sequence). The CDR3 spans 15 residues. CDR3 region: CAWSSGGGPTDTQYF. The CDR3 nucleotides are TGTGCCTGGAGTAGCGGGGGGGGACCCACAGATACGCAGTATTTT.

The chain joins TRBV5-4 to TRBJ1-5; possibly TRBD1 for D (6 bases). Germline V gene data show CDR1 as SGHNT and CDR2 as YYREEE (reference sequence). The CDR3 is made up of 17 amino acids. With 4 bases removed from V and 9 bases from J, the gap between germline ends came to 26 bases. The CDR3, as DNA: TGTGCCAGCAGCCTACGACCCGACAGGTTTGCGCCTTCGCCCCAGCATTTT. Translated, it gives CASSLRPDRFAPSPQHF.

The chain carries TRBV13 and TRBJ2-2; 7 positions agree with TRBD1. Germline loops: CDR1 PRHDT, CDR2 FYEKMQ (reference sequence). The CDR3 is made up of 15 amino acids. V dropped 6 bases and J dropped 2; count of bases not matched to a gene: 6. In DNA, the CDR3 is TGTGCCAGCAGTACCCGGGACAGTAACACCGGGGAGCTGTTTTTT. This sequence encodes CASSTRDSNTGELFF.

This rearrangement joins TRBV25-1 to TRBJ2-1, with TRBD2 as a possible D gene (5 bases). Germline CDR1 and CDR2: MGHDK and SYGVNS. The CDR3 sequence is 13 residues long. V was clipped by 4 bases and J by 5 bases, with 9 bases between them. DNA of the CDR3: TGTGCCAGCAGTGGCGGACTTAACAATGAGCAGTTCTTC. Translating gives CASSGGLNNEQFF.

The chain recombines TRBV7-9 with TRBJ2-2; the match to TRBD1 covers 7 bases. The germline V gene encodes CDR1 SEHNR and CDR2 FQNEAQ (reference sequence). The junction had 2 bases not matched to a gene; V was cut back by 2 bases and J by 2 bases. This CDR3 is built from 15 residues. The CDR3 protein is CASSLKGGNTGELFF. In DNA form, the CDR3 reads TGTGCCAGCAGCTTAAAAGGGGGCAACACCGGGGAGCTGTTTTTT.

The table lists this clone with a count of one. The chain links TRBV18 to TRBJ1-1; possible D gene TRBD1, 6 bases. Germline CDR1 reads KGHSH; CDR2 reads LQKENI. The CDR3 contains 14 residues. V was pared by 3 bases and J by 1 base, with 9 bases between. The CDR3 reads CASSPQGQNTEAFF. The CDR3 DNA reads as TGTGCCAGCTCACCCCAGGGGCAGAACACTGAAGCTTTCTTT.

The V gene is TRBV2, the J gene TRBJ2-5; the match to TRBD2 covers 9 bases. CDR1 is SNHLY, CDR2 FYNNEI, per germline. V lost 3 bases, J lost 5 bases, and 7 bases stayed unmatched. The CDR3 length is 15 residues. This CDR3 is CASSDAGLAKETQYF. The CDR3 DNA reads TGTGCCAGCAGTGACGCGGGACTAGCAAAGGAGACCCAGTACTTC.